A single T cell receptor beta chain is shown here with its context. In the study's own analysis: Estimated nucleated cell counts came from reference gene primer amplification. Data came from immunoSEQ multiplex PCR; TCRdb stores just in-frame clones and leaves some out. V and J calls and clone size are given by that table; D and trimming were obtained from the DNA. The table records 150,000 to 200,000 clones, over 65% of them present only once. The data belong to a study of blood T cell repertoires in COVID-19. The CDR3 consists of 15 residues. The germline V gene encodes CDR1 SQVTM and CDR2 ANQGSEA. The ends were cut back, 0 bases at V and 0 bases at J, with 12 bases in the middle.

Sequenced input: peripheral blood. This TCR came from a man aged 60 to 69 with acute or convalescent COVID-19. The chain recombines TRBV29-1 with TRBJ2-7, with D unresolved. Here the CDR3 DNA reads TGCAGCGTTGAAGAGAATGCGGAGAGCTCCTACGAGCAGTACTTC. Its protein is CSVEENAESSYEQYF.